These 7 T cell receptor beta chains were sequenced from one sample in a study of blood T cell repertoires in COVID-19 (dated by TCRdb to 2018 to 2020). To prepare the library, the immunoSEQ multiplex PCR assay was applied. The table was pulled from immuneACCESS by TCRdb, which kept in-frame rearrangements only. Such tables lose some clones; where checked, under half of the loss comes from unresolved V genes, and the rest has no known cause. The sample contains fewer than 150,000 clones, roughly 87% of them found a single time. Together, the top ten hold roughly 8% of the sample. The specimen was peripheral blood. The origin of the receptors is a human donor in a cohort sampled during active COVID-19.

The gene calls are TRBV5-6 and TRBJ1-1; D not certain. The CDR3 loop spans 14 amino acids. The V end was cut by 4 bases, the J end by 7 bases, with 17 bases between. CDR1 and CDR2 from the germline V gene are SGHDT and YYEEEE. CDR3 loop: CASSRPGARLEAFF. In DNA, the CDR3 is TGTGCCAGCAGCCGCCCGGGAGCAAGACTTGAAGCTTTCTTT.

This chain connects TRBV19 to TRBJ1-1; 8 bases fit TRBD1. The CDR3 contains 14 residues. The ends lost 7 bases at V and 5 bases at J; junction bases unmatched: 9. Per germline, CDR1 LNHDA and CDR2 SQIVND (reference sequence). For the CDR3, the DNA is TGTGCCAGTATCCCAGGACAGGGCTATACTGAAGCTTTCTTT. It translates to CASIPGQGYTEAFF.

The CDR3, as DNA: TGTGCCAGCTCACCAGCGGACCCAGGGTACGAGCAGTACTTC. This sequence encodes CASSPADPGYEQYF. The rearrangement uses TRBV18 and TRBJ2-7, with a weak D call TRBD1 (5 bases). Germline CDR1 is KGHSH and CDR2 is LQKENI. The CDR3 runs 14 residues. V was cut by 2 bases and J by 4 bases, with 12 bases left in between.

This clone occurred once. The rearrangement uses TRBV6-2 or TRBV6-3 and TRBJ1-2, with D maybe TRBD1 (6 bases). The CDR3 has 13 residues. Germline V CDR1 and CDR2: MNHEY, SVGEGT. The V and J ends lost 6 bases and 3 bases respectively, with 11 bases between them. CDR3 loop: CASSPQGYYGYTF. The CDR3 DNA is TGTGCCAGCAGCCCTCAGGGGTACTATGGCTACACCTTC.

With respect to this clone: This CDR3 is also generated by other DNA sequences in the sample. The chain is built from TRBV6-1 and TRBJ1-1; no reliable D call. CDR3 length equals 13 residues. V was clipped by 0 bases and J by 4 bases, with 6 bases between them. The V gene's germline CDR1 is MNHNS and CDR2 SASEGT. CDR3 coding DNA: TGTGCCAGCAGTGAAGCTCGGGGCACTGAAGCTTTCTTT. Translation: CASSEARGTEAFF.

This clone was recorded once. The V gene is TRBV4-1, the J gene TRBJ1-4; D remains ambiguous. The CDR3 is made up of 13 amino acids. V gave up 1 base and J gave up 11 bases, with 11 bases separating them. CDR1 MGHRA and CDR2 YSYEKL come from the germline V gene. The CDR3 sequence: CASSQVPSGKLFF. As DNA, the CDR3 is TGCGCCAGCAGCCAAGTACCCTCGGGGAAACTGTTTTTT.

This clone appeared many times. The rearrangement joins TRBV4-1 to TRBJ2-7; 10 bases are shared with TRBD2. Trimming cost V 4 bases and J 7 bases; bases outside gene matches: 13. The CDR3 has 16 residues. Germline CDR1 MGHRA, CDR2 YSYEKL. The CDR3 coding sequence is TGCGCCAGCAGCCCGATAGCGGGGGGACCCTCGGGGGAGCAGTACTTC. Translating gives CASSPIAGGPSGEQYF.